The 8 T cell receptor beta chains given below trace back to one sample, sequenced in a study of response to subunit inactivated influenza vaccine. TCRdb re-analysed the RT-PCR reads in MiXCR, keeping a single row per CDR3 protein. This table has about 780,000 distinct CDR3 sequences, about a fifth appearing once. Sequencing used PBMCs from blood, obtained roughly 5 days after vaccination. Receptors were obtained from a man aged 50 to 60 who received an inactivated influenza vaccine.

The chain uses TRBV4-3 and TRBJ1-4; the D is unclear. The CDR3 is 18 amino acids. The V end was cut by 0 bases, the J end by 0 bases, with 14 bases between. Looked up from germline, CDR1 is LGHNA and CDR2 is YSLEER. This CDR3 is CASSQDRPAGTTNEKLFF. CDR3 sequence (DNA): TGCGCCAGCAGCCAAGATAGGCCGGCAGGCACAACTAATGAAAAACTGTTTTTT.

The chain couples TRBV20-1 to TRBJ1-1, with D possibly TRBD1 on 6 matching bases. CDR3 length: 11 residues. Trimming removed 6 bases at V and 3 bases at J, with 8 bases between. CDR1 and CDR2 (germline): DFQATT, SNEGSKA (reference sequence). CDR3 loop: CSAGQYTEAFF. The DNA of the CDR3 is TGCAGTGCCGGACAGTACACTGAAGCTTTCTTT.

The chain joins TRBV20-1 to TRBJ2-4, with D possibly matching TRBD2 (5 bases). V shed 5 bases and J shed 0 bases, with 14 bases lying between them. The CDR3 is 15 residues long. Germline CDR1 is DFQATT and CDR2 is SNEGSKA (reference sequence). CDR3 region: CSARAGVLAKNIQYF. The CDR3 nucleotides are TGCAGTGCTCGAGCCGGGGTTCTAGCCAAAAACATTCAGTACTTC.

The gene calls are TRBV20-1 and TRBJ2-2, with unresolved D. The length of the CDR3 is 13 residues. The germline CDR1 and CDR2 sequences are DFQATT and SNEGSKA (reference sequence). V shed 6 bases and J shed 2 bases, with 10 bases lying between them. DNA for the CDR3: TGCAGTGCCCTTCTACCTAACACCGGGGAGCTGTTTTTT. Translated: CSALLPNTGELFF.

This chain uses TRBV2 with TRBJ2-7; D might be TRBD1 (6 bases). V lost 2 bases and J 1 base, leaving 12 bases between the germline ends. Germline CDR1 reads SNHLY; CDR2 reads FYNNEI. This CDR3 has 15 residues. CDR3 DNA sequence: TGTGCCAGCAGTGAACCTGGACAGCAATCCTACGAGCAGTACTTC. Translation: CASSEPGQQSYEQYF.

This clonotype was recorded a few times. The chain employs TRBV6-1 and TRBJ2-2; D assignment may be TRBD1 or TRBD2 (5 bases each). CDR1 and CDR2 (germline): MNHNS, SASEGT. V lost 10 bases and J lost 6, with 21 bases in between. This CDR3 has 15 amino acids. CDR3 amino acids: CATMRGREYAGELFF. CDR3 DNA: TGTGCCACCATGAGGGGTAGAGAGTATGCCGGGGAGCTGTTTTTT.

This clonotype was counted ten times or more. The V call is TRBV20-1, the J call TRBJ2-1; 8 nucleotides match TRBD2. The CDR3 consists of 14 residues. Germline values: CDR1 DFQATT, CDR2 SNEGSKA (reference sequence). Unmatched junction bases numbered 14, after V lost 5 bases and J lost 11 bases. Written as DNA, the CDR3 is TGCAGTGCTCCACTAAGCGGGAGCCTGCCCCAGCAGTTCTTC. This gives the protein CSAPLSGSLPQQFF.

This clonotype has only a few counts. V is TRBV18 and J is TRBJ1-2; 7 bases are a match to TRBD1. The germline gives CDR1 KGHSH, CDR2 LQKENI. The V and J ends lost 3 bases and 5 bases, in that order; junction bases with no gene match: 9. This CDR3 region has 15 residues. CDR3 sequence (DNA): TGTGCCAGCTCACCGGCCCAGGAGGGGGCTTATGGCTACACCTTC. Translating gives CASSPAQEGAYGYTF. Full variable domain (rest looked up from reference TRBV18 and TRBJ1-2): NAGVMQNPRHLVRRRGQEARLRCSPMKGHSHVYWYRQLPEEGLKFMVYLQKENIIDESGMPKERFSAEFPKEGPSILRIQQVVRGDSAAYFCASSPAQEGAYGYTFGSGTRLTVV.